This TCR beta chain was sequenced for a study of blood T cell repertoires in COVID-19. In the original analysis: How many nucleated cells were present was estimated from reference gene primer amplification. TCRdb keeps only in-frame clones here, not all; method: immunoSEQ multiplex PCR. The V and J calls and clone size were taken over from that table, and D and trimming were inferred from the DNA. The sample holds around 290,000 clones, around 89% seen once. This CDR3 is 15 amino acids long. The V end lost 1 base, the J end lost 2 bases, and 10 bases lay between the germline ends. Germline assignment: CDR1 LNHDA and CDR2 SQIVND (reference sequence).

The origin of this receptor is a middle-aged man with acute or convalescent COVID-19. V usage is TRBV19 and J usage is TRBJ2-3; D unresolved. What was sequenced was peripheral blood. Written as DNA, the CDR3 is TGTGCCAGTAGTATAGGAAACAGTCTCACAGATACGCAGTATTTT. This encodes CASSIGNSLTDTQYF.